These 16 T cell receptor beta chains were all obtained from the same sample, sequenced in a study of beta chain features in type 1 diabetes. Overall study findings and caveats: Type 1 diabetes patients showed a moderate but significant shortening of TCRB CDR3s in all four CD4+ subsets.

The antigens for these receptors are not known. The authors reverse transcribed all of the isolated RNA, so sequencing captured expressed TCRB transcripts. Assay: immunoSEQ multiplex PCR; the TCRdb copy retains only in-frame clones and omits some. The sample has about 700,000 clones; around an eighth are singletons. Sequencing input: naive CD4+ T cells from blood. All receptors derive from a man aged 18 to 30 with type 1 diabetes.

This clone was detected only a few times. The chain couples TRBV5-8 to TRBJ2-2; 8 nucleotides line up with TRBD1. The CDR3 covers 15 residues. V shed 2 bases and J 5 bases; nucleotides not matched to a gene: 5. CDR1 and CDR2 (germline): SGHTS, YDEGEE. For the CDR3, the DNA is TGTGCCAGCAGCTTACAGGGGGTTGGTACCGGGGAGCTGTTTTTT. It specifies CASSLQGVGTGELFF. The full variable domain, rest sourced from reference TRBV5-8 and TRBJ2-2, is EAGVTQSPTHLIKTRGQQATLRCSPISGHTSVYWYQQALGLGLQFLLWYDEGEERNRGNFPPRFSGRQFPNYSSELNVNALELEDSALYLCASSLQGVGTGELFFGEGSRLTVL.

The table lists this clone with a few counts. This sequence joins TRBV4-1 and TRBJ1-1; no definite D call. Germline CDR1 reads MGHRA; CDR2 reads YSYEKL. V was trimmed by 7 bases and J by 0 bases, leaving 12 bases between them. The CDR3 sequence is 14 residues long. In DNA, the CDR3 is TGCGCCAGCACGAAGATTGCGGTGAACACTGAAGCTTTCTTT. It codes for CASTKIAVNTEAFF.

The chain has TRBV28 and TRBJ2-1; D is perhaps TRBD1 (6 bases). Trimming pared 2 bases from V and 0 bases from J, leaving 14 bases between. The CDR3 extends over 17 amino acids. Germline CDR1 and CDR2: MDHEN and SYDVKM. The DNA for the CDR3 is TGTGCCAGCAGTTTAGGGGCAGGGGCTAGCTCCTACAATGAGCAGTTCTTC. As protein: CASSLGAGASSYNEQFF.

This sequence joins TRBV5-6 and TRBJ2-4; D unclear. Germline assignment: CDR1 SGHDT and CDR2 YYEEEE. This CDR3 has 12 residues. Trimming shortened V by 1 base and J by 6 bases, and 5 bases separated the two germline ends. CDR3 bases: TGTGCCAGCAGCTTGTCCGGAAACATTCAGTACTTC. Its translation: CASSLSGNIQYF. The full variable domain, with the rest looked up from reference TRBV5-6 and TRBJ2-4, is DAGVTQSPTHLIKTRGQQVTLRCSPKSGHDTVSWYQQALGQGPQFIFQYYEEEERQRGNFPDRFSGHQFPNYSSELNVNALLLGDSALYLCASSLSGNIQYFGAGTRLSVL.

The CDR3 sequence: CASSELAGGPGTGELFF. Written as DNA, the CDR3 is TGCGCCAGCAGTGAGCTAGCGGGGGGGCCGGGCACCGGGGAGCTGTTTTTT. The V gene is TRBV10-2, the J gene TRBJ2-2, with 12 bases identical to TRBD2. This CDR3 has 17 residues. Trimming removed 2 bases from V and 4 bases from J; junction bases left unmatched: 5. In germline, CDR1 is WSHSY, CDR2 SAAADI.

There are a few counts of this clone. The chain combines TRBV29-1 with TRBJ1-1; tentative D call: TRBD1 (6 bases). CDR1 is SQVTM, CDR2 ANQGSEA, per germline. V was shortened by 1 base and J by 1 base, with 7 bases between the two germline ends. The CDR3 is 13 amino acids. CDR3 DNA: TGCAGCGTTGAAGCGGGGGCGAACACTGAAGCTTTCTTT. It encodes CSVEAGANTEAFF. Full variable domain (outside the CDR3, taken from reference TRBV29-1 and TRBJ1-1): SAVISQKPSRDICQRGTSLTIQCQVDSQVTMMFWYRQQPGQSLTLIATANQGSEATYESGFVIDKFPISRPNLTFSTLTVSNMSPEDSSIYLCSVEAGANTEAFFGQGTRLTVV.

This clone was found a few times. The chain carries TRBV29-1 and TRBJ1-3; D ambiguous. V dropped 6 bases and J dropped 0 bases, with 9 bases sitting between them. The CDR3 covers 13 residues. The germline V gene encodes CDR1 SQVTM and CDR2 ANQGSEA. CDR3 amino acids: CSVSTSSGNTIYF. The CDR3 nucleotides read TGCAGCGTATCCACCAGCTCTGGAAACACCATATATTTT.

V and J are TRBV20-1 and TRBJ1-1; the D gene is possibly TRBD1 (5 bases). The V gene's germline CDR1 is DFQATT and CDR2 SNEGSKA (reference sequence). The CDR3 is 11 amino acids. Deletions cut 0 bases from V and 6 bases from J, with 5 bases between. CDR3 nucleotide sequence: TGCAGTGCTAGAGAACAGGCTGAAGCTTTCTTT. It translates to CSAREQAEAFF.

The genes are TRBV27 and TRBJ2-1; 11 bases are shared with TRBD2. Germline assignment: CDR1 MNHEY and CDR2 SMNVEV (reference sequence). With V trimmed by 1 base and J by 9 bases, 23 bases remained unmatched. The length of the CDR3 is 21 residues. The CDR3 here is CASSLLPGIAGGPTPSGEQFF. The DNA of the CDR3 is TGTGCCAGCAGTTTATTACCCGGGATAGCGGGGGGGCCTACCCCGTCCGGTGAGCAGTTCTTC.

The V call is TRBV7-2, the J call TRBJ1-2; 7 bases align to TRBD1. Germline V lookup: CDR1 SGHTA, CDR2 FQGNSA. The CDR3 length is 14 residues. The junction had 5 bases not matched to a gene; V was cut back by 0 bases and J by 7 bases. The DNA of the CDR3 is TGTGCCAGCAGCTTAGCCTTAGGGGACAGTGGCTACACCTTC. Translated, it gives CASSLALGDSGYTF.

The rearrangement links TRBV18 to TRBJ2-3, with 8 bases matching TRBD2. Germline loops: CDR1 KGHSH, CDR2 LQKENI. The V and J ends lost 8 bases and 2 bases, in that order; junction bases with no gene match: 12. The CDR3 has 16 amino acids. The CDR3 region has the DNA TGTGCCAGCCAAATGGCGGGGGGCCTATTCACAGATACGCAGTATTTT. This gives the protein CASQMAGGLFTDTQYF.

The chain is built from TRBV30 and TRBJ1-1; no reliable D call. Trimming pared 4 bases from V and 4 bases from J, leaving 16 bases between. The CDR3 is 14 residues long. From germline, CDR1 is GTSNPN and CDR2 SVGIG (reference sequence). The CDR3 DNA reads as TGTGCCTGGACCCCCTGGAGTCTGGTCACTGAAGCTTTCTTT. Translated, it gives CAWTPWSLVTEAFF. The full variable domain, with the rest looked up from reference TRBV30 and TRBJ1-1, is SQTIHQWPATLVQPVGSPLSLECTVEGTSNPNLYWYRQAAGRGLQLLFYSVGIGQISSEVPQNLSASRPQDRQFILSSKKLLLSDSGFYLCAWTPWSLVTEAFFGQGTRLTVV.

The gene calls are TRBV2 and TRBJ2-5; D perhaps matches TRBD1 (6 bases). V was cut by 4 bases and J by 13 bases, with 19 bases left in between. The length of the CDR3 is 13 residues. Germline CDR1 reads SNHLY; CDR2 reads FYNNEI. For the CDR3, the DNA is TGTGCCAGCAGTGGTCTTACGGGACACCGAGGGTACTTC. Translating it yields CASSGLTGHRGYF.

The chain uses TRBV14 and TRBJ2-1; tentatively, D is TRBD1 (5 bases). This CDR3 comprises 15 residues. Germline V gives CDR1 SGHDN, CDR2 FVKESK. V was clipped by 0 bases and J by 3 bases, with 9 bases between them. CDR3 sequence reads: CASSQEQQDYNEQFF. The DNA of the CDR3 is TGTGCCAGCAGCCAAGAACAACAGGACTACAATGAGCAGTTCTTC.

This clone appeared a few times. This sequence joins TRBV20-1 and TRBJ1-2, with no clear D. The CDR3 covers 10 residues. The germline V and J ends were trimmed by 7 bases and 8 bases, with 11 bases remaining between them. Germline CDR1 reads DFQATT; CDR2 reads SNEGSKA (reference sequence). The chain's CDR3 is CSGFLFGYTF. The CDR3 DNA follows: TGCAGTGGGTTCTTGTTCGGCTACACCTTC.

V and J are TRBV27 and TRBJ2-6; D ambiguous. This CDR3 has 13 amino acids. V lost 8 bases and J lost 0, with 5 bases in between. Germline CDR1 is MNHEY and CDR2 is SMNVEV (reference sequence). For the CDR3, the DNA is TGTGCCAGCGGGTCCTCTGGGGCCAACGTCCTGACTTTC. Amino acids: CASGSSGANVLTF.